This TCR beta chain is drawn from a study of cytomegalovirus exposure and HLA in healthy donors. The CDR3 runs 15 residues. CDR1 and CDR2 (germline): SGDLS, YYNGEE. V dropped 4 bases and J dropped 0 bases, with 14 bases sitting between them. It was with 60 Vbeta and 13 Jbeta primers that the PCR ran. Sequencing was performed with immunoSEQ multiplex PCR; in TCRdb, only in-frame clones are kept and a portion is missing. The table lists 150,000 to 200,000 clones, 75% to 80% of them singletons. The gene calls are TRBV9 and TRBJ2-7, with a weak D call TRBD1 (5 bases). This receptor was obtained from a woman aged 45-65 years in good health and CMV-seropositive. The specimen was PBMCs. In DNA, the CDR3 is TGTGCCAGCAGCCCACAGGACGGTTTCTCCTACGAGCAGTACTTC. This codes for CASSPQDGFSYEQYF.